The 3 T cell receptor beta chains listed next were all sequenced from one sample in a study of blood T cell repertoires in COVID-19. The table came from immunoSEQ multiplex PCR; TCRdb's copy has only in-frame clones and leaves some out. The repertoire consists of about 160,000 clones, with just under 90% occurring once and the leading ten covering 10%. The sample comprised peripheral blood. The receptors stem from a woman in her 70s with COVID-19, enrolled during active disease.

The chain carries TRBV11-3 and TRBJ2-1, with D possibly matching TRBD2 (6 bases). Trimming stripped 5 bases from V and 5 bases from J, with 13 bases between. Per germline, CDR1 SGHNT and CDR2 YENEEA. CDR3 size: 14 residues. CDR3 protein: CASSPGGTNNEQFF. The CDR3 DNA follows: TGTGCCAGCAGCCCTGGGGGGACGAACAATGAGCAGTTCTTC.

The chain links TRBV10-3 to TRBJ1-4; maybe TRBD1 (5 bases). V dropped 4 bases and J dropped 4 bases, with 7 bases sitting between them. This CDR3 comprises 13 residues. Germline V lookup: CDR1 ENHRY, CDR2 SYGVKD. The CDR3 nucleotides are TGTGCCATCAGTGGGGGGGGTAATGAAAAACTGTTTTTT. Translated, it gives CAISGGGNEKLFF.

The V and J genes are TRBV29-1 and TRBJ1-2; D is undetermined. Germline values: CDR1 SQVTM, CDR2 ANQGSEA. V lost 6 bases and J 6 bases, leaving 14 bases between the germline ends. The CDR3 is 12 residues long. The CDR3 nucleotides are TGCAGCGTCAAAAACTTCGGGGATGGCTACACCTTC. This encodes CSVKNFGDGYTF.